This T cell receptor (beta chain) was retrieved from a study of blood T cell repertoires in COVID-19. Whole-study context: Sites across the United States, Italy and Spain contributed samples from acute and convalescent COVID-19. From T cells, B-cell-depleted T cells, or PBMCs came the material, which was cDNA or gDNA.

Clones were read by immunoSEQ multiplex PCR, and TCRdb kept only the in-frame ones, dropping some. The data hold over 130,000 clones, with roughly four fifths observed a single time. Germline V gene lookup returns CDR1 SQVTM and CDR2 ANQGSEA. The CDR3 spans 14 residues. V shed 6 bases and J 3 bases; nucleotides not matched to a gene: 10. The source of this sequence is a woman of 80 years or more with active or convalescent COVID-19. The rearrangement joins TRBV29-1 to TRBJ1-1; 7 bases agree with TRBD1. The sequencing sample was made of peripheral blood. CDR3 sequence (DNA): TGCAGCGTCAGACGACAGGGTTGGGACACTGAAGCTTTCTTT. Translating gives CSVRRQGWDTEAFF.